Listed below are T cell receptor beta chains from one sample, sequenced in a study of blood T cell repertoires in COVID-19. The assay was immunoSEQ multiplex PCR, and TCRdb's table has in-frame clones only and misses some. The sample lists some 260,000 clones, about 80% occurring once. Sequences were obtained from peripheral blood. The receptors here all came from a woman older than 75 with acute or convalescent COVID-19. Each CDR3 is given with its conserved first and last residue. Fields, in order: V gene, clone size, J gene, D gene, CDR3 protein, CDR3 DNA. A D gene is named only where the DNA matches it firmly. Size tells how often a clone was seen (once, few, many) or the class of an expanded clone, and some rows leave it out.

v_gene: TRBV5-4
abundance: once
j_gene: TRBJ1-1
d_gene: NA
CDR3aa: CASSLDRYMNTEAFF
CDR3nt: TGTGCCAGCAGCTTGGACAGGTACATGAACACTGAAGCTTTCTTT

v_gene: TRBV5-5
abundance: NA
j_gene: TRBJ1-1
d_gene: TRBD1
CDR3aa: CASSSPGQGNTEAFF
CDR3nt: TGTGCCAGCAGCTCGCCGGGACAGGGGAACACTGAAGCTTTCTTT

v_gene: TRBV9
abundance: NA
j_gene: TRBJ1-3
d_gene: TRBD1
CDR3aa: CASSVGGGQATSGNTIYF
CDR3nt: TGTGCCAGCAGCGTAGGTGGGGGACAGGCGACCTCTGGAAACACCATATATTTT

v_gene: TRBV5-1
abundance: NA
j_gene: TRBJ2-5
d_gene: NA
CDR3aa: CASRSVGGDQETQYF
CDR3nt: TGCGCCAGCAGATCGGTCGGGGGAGACCAAGAGACCCAGTACTTC

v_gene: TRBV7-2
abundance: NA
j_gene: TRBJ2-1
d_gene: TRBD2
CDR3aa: CASSFTGTTALNVIF
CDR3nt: TGTGCCAGCAGCTTTACCGGGACTACAGCCCTAAATGTCATCTTC

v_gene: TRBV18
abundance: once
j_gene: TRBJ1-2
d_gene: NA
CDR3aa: CASSPTSDSYGYTF
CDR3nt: TGTGCCAGCTCACCTACATCTGATTCCTATGGCTACACCTTC

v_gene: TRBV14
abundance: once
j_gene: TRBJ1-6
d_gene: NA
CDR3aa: CASSHLSSYNSPLHF
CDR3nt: TGTGCCAGCAGCCACCTGAGCTCCTATAATTCACCCCTCCACTTT

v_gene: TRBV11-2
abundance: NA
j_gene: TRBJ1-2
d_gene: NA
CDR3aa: CASSSNPGNYGYTF
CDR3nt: TGTGCCAGCAGCTCAAATCCAGGAAATTATGGCTACACCTTC

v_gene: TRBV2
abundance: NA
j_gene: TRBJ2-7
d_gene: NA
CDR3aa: CASSRQSSSYEQYF
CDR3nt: TGTGCCAGCTCTAGACAGTCTTCCAGTTACGAGCAGTACTTC

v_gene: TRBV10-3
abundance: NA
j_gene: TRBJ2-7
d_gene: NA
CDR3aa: CAISESGTTKNEQYF
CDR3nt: TGTGCCATCAGTGAGTCGGGGACAACCAAAAACGAGCAGTACTTC

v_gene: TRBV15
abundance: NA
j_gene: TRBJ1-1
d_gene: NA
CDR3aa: CATSQTEGLMNTEAFF
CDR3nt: TGTGCCACCAGCCAGACTGAGGGCCTAATGAACACTGAAGCTTTCTTT

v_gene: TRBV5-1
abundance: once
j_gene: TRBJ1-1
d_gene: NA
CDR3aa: CASSDGHNMNTEAFF
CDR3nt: TGCGCCAGCAGCGACGGACATAATATGAACACTGAAGCTTTCTTT

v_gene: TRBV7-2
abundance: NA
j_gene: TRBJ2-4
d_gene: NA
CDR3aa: CASSLGGGNIQYF
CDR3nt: TGTGCCAGCAGCTTAGGCGGTGGGAACATTCAGTACTTC

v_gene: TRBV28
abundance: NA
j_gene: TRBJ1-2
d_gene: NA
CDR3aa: CASSLNGNFGYTF
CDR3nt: TGTGCCAGCAGCCTGAACGGGAATTTTGGCTACACCTTC

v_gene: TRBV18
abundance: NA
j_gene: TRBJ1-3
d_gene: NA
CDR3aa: CASSPSDRGNTIYF
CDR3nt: TGTGCCAGCTCACCAAGTGACAGAGGAAACACCATATATTTT

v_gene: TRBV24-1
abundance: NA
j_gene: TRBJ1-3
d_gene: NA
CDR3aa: CATLHGEPDSGNTIYF
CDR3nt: TGTGCCACCCTGCATGGGGAGCCCGACTCTGGAAACACCATATATTTT

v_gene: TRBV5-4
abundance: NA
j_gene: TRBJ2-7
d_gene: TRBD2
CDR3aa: CASSLERGYEQYF
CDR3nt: TGTGCCAGCAGCTTGGAGCGGGGCTACGAGCAGTACTTC

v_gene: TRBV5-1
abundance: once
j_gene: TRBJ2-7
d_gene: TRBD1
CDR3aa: CASSLPARTGDLYEQYF
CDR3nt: TGCGCCAGCAGCTTGCCGGCCCGGACAGGGGATCTCTACGAGCAGTACTTC

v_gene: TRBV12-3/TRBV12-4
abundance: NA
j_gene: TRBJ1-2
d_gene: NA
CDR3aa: CASKVGDYGYTF
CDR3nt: TGTGCCAGCAAAGTCGGGGACTATGGCTACACCTTC

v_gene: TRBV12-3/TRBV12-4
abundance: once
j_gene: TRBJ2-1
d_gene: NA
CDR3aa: CASSLERYGQFF
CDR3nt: TGTGCCAGCAGTTTAGAGAGGTACGGGCAGTTCTTC

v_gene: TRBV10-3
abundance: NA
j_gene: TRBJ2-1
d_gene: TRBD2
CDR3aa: CATSPAGGDNEQFF
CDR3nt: TGTGCCACCTCCCCAGCGGGAGGTGATAATGAGCAGTTCTTC

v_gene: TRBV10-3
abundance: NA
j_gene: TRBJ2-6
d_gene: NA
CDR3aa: CAIEREPGANVLTF
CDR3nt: TGTGCCATCGAACGAGAACCCGGGGCCAACGTCCTGACTTTC

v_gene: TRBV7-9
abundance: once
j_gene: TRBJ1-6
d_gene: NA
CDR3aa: CASSLGRQGFSPLHF
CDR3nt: TGTGCCAGCAGCTTAGGTCGCCAGGGATTTTCACCCCTCCACTTT

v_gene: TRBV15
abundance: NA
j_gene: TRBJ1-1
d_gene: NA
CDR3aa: CATSRVQGGRNTEAFF
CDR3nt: TGTGCCACCAGCAGAGTACAGGGCGGACGGAACACTGAAGCTTTCTTT

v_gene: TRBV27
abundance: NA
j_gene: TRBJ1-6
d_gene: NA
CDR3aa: CASSLRGEGNSPLHF
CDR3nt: TGTGCCAGCAGTCTCAGGGGTGAGGGCAATTCACCCCTCCACTTT

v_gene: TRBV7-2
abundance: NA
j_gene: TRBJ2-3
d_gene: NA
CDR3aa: CASSLYPGTQYF
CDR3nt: TGTGCCAGCAGCTTATATCCCGGTACGCAGTATTTT